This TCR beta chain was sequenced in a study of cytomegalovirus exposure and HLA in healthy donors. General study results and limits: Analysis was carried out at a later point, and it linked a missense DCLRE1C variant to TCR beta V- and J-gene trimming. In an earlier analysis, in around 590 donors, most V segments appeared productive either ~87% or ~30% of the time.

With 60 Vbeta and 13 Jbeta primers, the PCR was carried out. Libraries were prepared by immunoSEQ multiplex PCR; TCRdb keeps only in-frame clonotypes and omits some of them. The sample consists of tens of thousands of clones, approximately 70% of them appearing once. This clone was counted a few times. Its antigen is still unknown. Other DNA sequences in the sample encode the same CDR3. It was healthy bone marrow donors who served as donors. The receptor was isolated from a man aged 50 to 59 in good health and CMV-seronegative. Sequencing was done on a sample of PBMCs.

The CDR3 region has the DNA TGTGCCAGCAGCCCGGGACAGGGGCCGGGAAACACCATATATTTT. Its protein product is CASSPGQGPGNTIYF. The rearrangement links TRBV11-3 to TRBJ1-3; 10 nucleotides agree with TRBD1. After removal of 5 bases from V and 4 bases from J, the junction contained 5 bases not matched to a gene. Looked up from germline, CDR1 is SGHNT and CDR2 is YENEEA. The CDR3 spans 15 residues. The variable domain in full, completed from reference TRBV11-3 and TRBJ1-3, reads EAGVVQSPRYKIIEKKQPVAFWCNPISGHNTLYWYLQNLGQGPELLIRYENEEAVDDSQLPKDRFSAERLKGVDSTLKIQPAELGDSAVYLCASSPGQGPGNTIYFGEGSWLTVV.